Below are 2 T cell receptor beta chains sequenced from a single sample in a study of human T cells and chemical hapten exposure. TCRdb reprocessed the RACE reads via MiXCR and lists one record per CDR3 protein. The table records roughly 30,000 distinct CDR3 sequences, over 8.5% of them present only once. Time point defined: patch test 2, 6 weeks after DPC sensitization. Described treatment: therapeutic diphenylcyclopropenone sensitization with weekly scalp DPC. The sample in question was whole blood, obtained in connection with sensitization to the hapten diphenylcyclopropenone (DPC). These receptor sequences come from a young man with alopecia areata. Some clones in this sample may be carry-over from other donors' samples.

The chain has TRBV19 and TRBJ1-1, with D unclear. The V end was cut by 3 bases, the J end by 0 bases, with 5 bases between. From germline, CDR1 is LNHDA and CDR2 SQIVND (reference sequence). The CDR3 loop spans 13 amino acids. The CDR3 reads CASSMSVNTEAFF. In DNA, the CDR3 is TGTGCCAGTAGTATGTCGGTGAACACTGAAGCTTTCTTT.

This chain links TRBV7-8 with TRBJ1-2; a possible D gene is TRBD1 (6 bases). With 1 base removed from V and 5 bases from J, the gap between germline ends came to 11 bases. The CDR3 extends over 14 amino acids. In germline, CDR1 is SGHVS, CDR2 FQNEAQ. DNA for the CDR3: TGTGCCAGCAGCTTAGGACAGGCAGAGTATGGCTACACCTTC. This translates into CASSLGQAEYGYTF.